This entry features one TCR beta chain sequence. Assay used: immunoSEQ multiplex PCR; TCRdb lists only in-frame clones, some missing. This sample has about 220,000 clones; around four fifths occur once, and the top ten carry around 8%. J gave up 4 bases and V 2 bases, and 5 bases lay outside the gene matches. The CDR3 contains 15 residues. The germline V gene encodes CDR1 KGHDR and CDR2 SFDVKD. The record originates from a study of blood T cell repertoires in COVID-19. Study-wide context: Specimens from acute and convalescent COVID-19 originated in the United States, Italy and Spain.

The sequence was obtained from an elderly woman with COVID-19, enrolled during active disease. The sequenced sample was peripheral blood. The chain recombines TRBV24-1 with TRBJ1-1, with 8 bases lining up with TRBD1. CDR3 sequence reads: CATSDSRGRTTEAFF. In nucleotides, the CDR3 is TGTGCCACCAGTGATTCCAGGGGGCGGACCACTGAAGCTTTCTTT.